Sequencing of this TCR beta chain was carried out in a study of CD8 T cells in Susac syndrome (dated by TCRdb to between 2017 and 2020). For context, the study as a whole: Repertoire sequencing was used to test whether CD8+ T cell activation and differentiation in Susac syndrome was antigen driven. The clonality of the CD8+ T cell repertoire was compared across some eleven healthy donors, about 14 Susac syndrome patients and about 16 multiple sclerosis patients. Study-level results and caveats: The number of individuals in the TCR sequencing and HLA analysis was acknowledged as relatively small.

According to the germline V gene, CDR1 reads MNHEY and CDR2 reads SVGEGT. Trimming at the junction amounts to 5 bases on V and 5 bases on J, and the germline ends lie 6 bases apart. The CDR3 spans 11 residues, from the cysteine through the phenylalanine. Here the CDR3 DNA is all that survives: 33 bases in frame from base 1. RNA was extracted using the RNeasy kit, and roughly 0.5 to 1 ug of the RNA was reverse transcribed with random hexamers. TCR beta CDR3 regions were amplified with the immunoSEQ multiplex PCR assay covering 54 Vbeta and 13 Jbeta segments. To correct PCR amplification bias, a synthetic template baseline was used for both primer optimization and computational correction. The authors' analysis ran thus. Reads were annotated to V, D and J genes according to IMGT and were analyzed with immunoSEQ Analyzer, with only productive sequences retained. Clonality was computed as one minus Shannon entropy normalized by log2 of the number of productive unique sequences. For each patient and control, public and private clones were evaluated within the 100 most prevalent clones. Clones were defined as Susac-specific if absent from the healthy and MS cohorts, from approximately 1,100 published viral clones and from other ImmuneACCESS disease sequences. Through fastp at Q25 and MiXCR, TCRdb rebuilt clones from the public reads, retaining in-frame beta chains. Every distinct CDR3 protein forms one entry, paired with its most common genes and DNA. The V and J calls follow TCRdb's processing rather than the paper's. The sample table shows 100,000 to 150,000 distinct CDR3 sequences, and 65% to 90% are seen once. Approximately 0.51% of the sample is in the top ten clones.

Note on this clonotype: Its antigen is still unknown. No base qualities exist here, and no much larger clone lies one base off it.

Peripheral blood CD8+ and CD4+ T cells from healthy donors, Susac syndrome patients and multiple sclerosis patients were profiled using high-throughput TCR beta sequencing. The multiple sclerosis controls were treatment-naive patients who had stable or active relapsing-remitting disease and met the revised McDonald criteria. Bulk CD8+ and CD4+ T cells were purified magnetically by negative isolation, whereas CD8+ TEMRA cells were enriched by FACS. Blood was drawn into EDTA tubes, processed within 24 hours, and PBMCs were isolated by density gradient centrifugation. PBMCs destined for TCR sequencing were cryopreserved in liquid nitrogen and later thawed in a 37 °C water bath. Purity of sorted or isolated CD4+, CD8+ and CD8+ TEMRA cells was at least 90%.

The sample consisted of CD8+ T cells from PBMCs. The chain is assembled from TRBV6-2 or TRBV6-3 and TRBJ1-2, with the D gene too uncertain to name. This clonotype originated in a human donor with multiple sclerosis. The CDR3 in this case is CASSPNYGYTF. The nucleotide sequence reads TGTGCCAGCAGTCCCAATTATGGCTACACCTTC.